The present TCR beta chain was sequenced within a study of tumor-infiltrating lymphocytes in localized non-small cell lung cancer. Study background: The cohort mixed smokers and never-smokers, several histologies, and some post-neoadjuvant-chemotherapy samples.

The study, taken as a whole, reports: IM1 and IM2 tumors showed no difference in T-cell fraction.

Generated by immunoSEQ multiplex PCR, the TCRdb table keeps only in-frame clones and is missing some. The sample has about 21,000 clones, approximately 80% seen once. V shed 5 bases, J shed 4 bases, and the junction held 4 bases outside the gene matches. The CDR3 totals 15 residues. Looked up from germline, CDR1 is SEHNR and CDR2 is FQNEAQ (reference sequence). On this clone itself: Its antigen is unidentified.

The chain couples TRBV7-9 to TRBJ2-1, with TRBD2 matching 11 bases. Sequencing was carried out using lung tumor tissue. The clonotype was recovered from a human donor with non-small cell lung cancer. The DNA for the CDR3 is TGTGCCAGCAGCCCCCGACTAGCGGGATACAATGAGCAGTTCTTC. This encodes CASSPRLAGYNEQFF.